This T cell receptor (beta chain) was recorded in a study of T cell repertoires in cytomegalovirus infection (dated by TCRdb to between 2018 and 2021). The study in broad terms: Recently identified HLA-C-restricted CMV epitopes, whose presentation resists viral immunomodulation, were targeted by peptide stimulations together with well-studied HLA-B-restricted epitopes. The HLA type of each donor mattered for the analysis, because public TCR beta signatures pointed to carriage of CMV infection along with the matching HLA type.

The research as a whole found: The ex vivo response was dominated by HLA-C-restricted CMV-specific TCR beta clonotypes, and the single most frequent clonotype in two of eight donors was supplied by these HLA-C-restricted clonotypes. In both this cohort and an independent cohort of some 350 donors, the cumulative frequency of public TCR beta family members distinguished carriers of CMV infection plus the relevant HLA type.

TCRdb names Illumina HiSeq 1500 as the instrument used. Starting from the raw public reads, TCRdb applied fastp trimming at Q25, assembled clones with MiXCR and retained in-frame beta chains. Each entry is one CDR3 protein sequence, shown with its most common DNA and genes. The sample contains fewer than 850,000 distinct CDR3 sequences, about 27% of them found a single time. Clones ranked in the top ten supply over 10% of the sample. Per the publication, the treatment or condition label means: in vitro stimulation with specific CMV peptide epitopes to enrich CMV-specific T cells. Worth noting for this clonotype: This clone's antigen is unknown. Base qualities are missing; no much larger clone stands one base away.

The CDR3 measures 15 amino acids from cysteine to phenylalanine. CDR3 DNA only is kept here, 45 bases in frame from base 1. Trimming takes 2 bases from V and 6 bases from J, and the germline ends sit 16 bases apart. CDR1 and CDR2 (SEHNR, FQNEAQ) derive from the germline V gene (reference sequence). The sequence derives from a human donor in good health (CMV status not recorded). Some clones in this sample may be carry-over from other donors' samples. The source was cultured CD8+ T cells from PBMCs, collected from culture after CMV antigen stimulation. The V gene is TRBV7-9 and the J gene is TRBJ1-2; perhaps TRBD1 is the D gene, with 5 bases matching. The encoded CDR3 is CASSLYSGFNHGYTF. The DNA sequence is as follows: TGTGCCAGCAGCTTATATTCAGGGTTTAATCATGGCTACACCTTC. The CDR3 plus the reference TRBV7-9 and TRBJ1-2 genes for the other parts give the full variable domain: DTGVSQNPRHKITKRGQNVTFRCDPISEHNRLYWYRQTLGQGPEFLTYFQNEAQLEKSRLLSDRFSAERPKGSFSTLEIQRTEQGDSAMYLCASSLYSGFNHGYTFGSGTRLTVV.